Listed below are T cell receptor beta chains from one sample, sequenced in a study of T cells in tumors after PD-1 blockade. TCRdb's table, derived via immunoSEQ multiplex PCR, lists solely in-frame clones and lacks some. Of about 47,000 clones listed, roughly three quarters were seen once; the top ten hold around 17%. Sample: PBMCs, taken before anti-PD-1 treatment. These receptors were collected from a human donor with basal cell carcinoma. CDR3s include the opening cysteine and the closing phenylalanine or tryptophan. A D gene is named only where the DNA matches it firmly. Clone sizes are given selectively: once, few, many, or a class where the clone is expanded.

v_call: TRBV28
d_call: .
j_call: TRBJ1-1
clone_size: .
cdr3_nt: TGTGCCAGCAGGGAAACACTCGCCCGAGGGGAAGCTTTCTTT
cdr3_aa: CASRETLARGEAFF

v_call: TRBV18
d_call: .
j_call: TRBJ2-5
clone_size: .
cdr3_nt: TGTGCCAGCTCCTCGACAGGAAAAGATGGGACCCAGTACTTC
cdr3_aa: CASSSTGKDGTQYF

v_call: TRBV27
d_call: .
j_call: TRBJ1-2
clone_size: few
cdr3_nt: TGTGCCAGCAGTTTAGTGGCGGCAAACTATGGCTACACCTTC
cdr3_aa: CASSLVAANYGYTF

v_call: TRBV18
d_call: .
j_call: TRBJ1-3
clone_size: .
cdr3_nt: TGTGCCAGCTCACGGGAGAGCTCTGGAAACACCATATATTTT
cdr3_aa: CASSRESSGNTIYF

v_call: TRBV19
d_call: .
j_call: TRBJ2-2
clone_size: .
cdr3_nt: TGTGCCAGTAGTATAGGGGCAGGGTACACCGGGGAGCTGTTTTTT
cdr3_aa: CASSIGAGYTGELFF

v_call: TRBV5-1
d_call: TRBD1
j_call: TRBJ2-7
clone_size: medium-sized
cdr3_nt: TGCGCCAGCAGCTCGGACAGGAGAACCTACGAGCAGTACTTC
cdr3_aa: CASSSDRRTYEQYF

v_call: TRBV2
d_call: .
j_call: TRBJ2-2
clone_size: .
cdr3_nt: TGTGCCAGCAGTGAATTGCTGAACACCGGGGAGCTGTTTTTT
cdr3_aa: CASSELLNTGELFF

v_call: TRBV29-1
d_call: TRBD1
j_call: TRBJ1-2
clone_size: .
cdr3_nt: TGCAGCGTTGAGTTAGGGACAGGGGTTGGTAGCGGCTACACCTTC
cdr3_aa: CSVELGTGVGSGYTF

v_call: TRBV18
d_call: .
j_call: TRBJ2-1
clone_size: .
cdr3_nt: TGTGCCAGCTCACCAGTTCCCCGCAGCAATGAGCAGTTCTTC
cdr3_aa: CASSPVPRSNEQFF

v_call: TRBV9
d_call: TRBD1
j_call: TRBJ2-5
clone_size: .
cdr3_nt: TGTGCCAGCAGCGCGAGGACAGGGACAGAGACCCAGTACTTC
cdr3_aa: CASSARTGTETQYF

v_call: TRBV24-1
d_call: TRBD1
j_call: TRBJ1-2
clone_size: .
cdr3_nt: TGTGCCACCAGTGATAACAGGGGGCTCTATGGCTACACCTTC
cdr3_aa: CATSDNRGLYGYTF

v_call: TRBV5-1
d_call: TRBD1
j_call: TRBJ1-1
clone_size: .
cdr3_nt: TGCGCCAGCAGCTCTGTCCCGGGACAGGGGTGGAACACTGAAGCTTTCTTT
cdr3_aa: CASSSVPGQGWNTEAFF

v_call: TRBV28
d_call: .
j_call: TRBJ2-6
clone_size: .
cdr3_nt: TGTGCCAGCAGTAGTAAGAGACTGCCCTCTGGGGCCAACGTCCTGACTTTC
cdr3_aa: CASSSKRLPSGANVLTF

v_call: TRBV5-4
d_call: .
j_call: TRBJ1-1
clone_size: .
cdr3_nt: TGTGCCAGCAGCTTCCATAACACTGAAGCTTTCTTT
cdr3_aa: CASSFHNTEAFF

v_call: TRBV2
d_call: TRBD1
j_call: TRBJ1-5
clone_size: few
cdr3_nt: TGTGCCAGCGGGACAGGGGGTTTTCAGCCCCAGCATTTT
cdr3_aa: CASGTGGFQPQHF

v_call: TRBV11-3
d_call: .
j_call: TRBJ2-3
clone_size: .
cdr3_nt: TGTGCCAGCAGCCACAGGGGCACAGATACGCAGTATTTT
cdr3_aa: CASSHRGTDTQYF

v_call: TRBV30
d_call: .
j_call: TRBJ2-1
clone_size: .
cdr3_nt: TGTGCCTGGAGTGTAACACCTATGAGCTCCTACAATGAGCAGTTCTTC
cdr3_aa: CAWSVTPMSSYNEQFF

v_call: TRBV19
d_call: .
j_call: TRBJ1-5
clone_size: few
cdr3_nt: TGTGCCAGTCGATGGGGGCCCCGGAGCAATCAGCCCCAGCATTTT
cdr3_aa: CASRWGPRSNQPQHF

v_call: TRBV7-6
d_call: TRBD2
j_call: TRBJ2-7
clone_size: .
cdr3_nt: TGTGCCAGCAGCCTCGGGACTAGCGGGAACGCCTACGAGCAGTACTTC
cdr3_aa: CASSLGTSGNAYEQYF

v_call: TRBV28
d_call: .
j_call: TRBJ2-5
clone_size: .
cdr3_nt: TGTGCCAGCAGTGCGGCGTCGAGGGGCCAAGAGACCCAGTACTTC
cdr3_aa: CASSAASRGQETQYF

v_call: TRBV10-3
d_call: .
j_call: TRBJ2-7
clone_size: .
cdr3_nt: TGTGCCATCAGCGTGGGACCCTACGAGCAGTACTTC
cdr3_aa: CAISVGPYEQYF

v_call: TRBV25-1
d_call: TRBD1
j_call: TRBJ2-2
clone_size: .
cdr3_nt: TGTGCCAGCACTCGACAGGGGTTCACCGGGGAGCTGTTTTTT
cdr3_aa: CASTRQGFTGELFF

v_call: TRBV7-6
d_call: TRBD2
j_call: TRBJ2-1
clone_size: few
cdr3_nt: TGTGCCAGCAGCTTGCTAGCGGAGAAAAATGAGCAGTTCTTC
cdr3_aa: CASSLLAEKNEQFF

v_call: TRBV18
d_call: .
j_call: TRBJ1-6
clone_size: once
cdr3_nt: TGTGCCAGCTCACCAGGGGCCAATTCACCCCTCCACTTT
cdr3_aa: CASSPGANSPLHF

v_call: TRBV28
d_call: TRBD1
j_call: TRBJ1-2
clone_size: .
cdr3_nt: TGTGCCAGCACCCTAGGGGGGACAGGGGGCCCGTGGGGCTACACCTTC
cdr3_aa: CASTLGGTGGPWGYTF

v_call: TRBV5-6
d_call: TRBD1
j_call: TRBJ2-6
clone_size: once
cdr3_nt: TGTGCCAGCAGCCCAGGGACAGGGTTGCGCTCTGGGGCCAACGTCCTGACTTTC
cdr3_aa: CASSPGTGLRSGANVLTF

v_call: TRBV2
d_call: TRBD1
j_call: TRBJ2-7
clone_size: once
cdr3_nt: TGTGCCAGCAGTTTGGGACAGGGCGGCGAGCAGTACTTC
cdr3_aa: CASSLGQGGEQYF

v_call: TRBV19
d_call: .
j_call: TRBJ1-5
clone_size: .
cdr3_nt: TGTGCCACCCGGGACCGCACCGATCAGCCCCAGCATTTT
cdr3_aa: CATRDRTDQPQHF

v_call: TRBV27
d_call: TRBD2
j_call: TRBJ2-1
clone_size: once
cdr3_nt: TGTGCCACTACCCCAGCGGGGGCCCGAAGAGAGCAGTTCTTC
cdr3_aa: CATTPAGARREQFF

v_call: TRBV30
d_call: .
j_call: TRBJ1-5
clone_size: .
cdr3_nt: TGTGCCTGGAGTCTCGGGACTTATCAGCCCCAGCATTTT
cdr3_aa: CAWSLGTYQPQHF

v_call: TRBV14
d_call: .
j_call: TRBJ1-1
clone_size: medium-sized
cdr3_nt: TGTGCCAGCAGCCAAGTGTCGGGGTGGCACACTGAAGCTTTCTTT
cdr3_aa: CASSQVSGWHTEAFF

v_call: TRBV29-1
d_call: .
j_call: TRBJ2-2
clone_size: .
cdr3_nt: TGCAGCGTTGAAGGCCGCGATAGGACCGGGGAGCTGTTTTTT
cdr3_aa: CSVEGRDRTGELFF

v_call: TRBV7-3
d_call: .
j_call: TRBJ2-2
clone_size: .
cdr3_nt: TGTGCCAGCAGCTTAGATACCGGGGAGCTGTTTTTT
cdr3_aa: CASSLDTGELFF

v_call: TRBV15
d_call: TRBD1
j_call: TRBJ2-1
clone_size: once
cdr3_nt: TGTGCCACCAGCAGAGAGCTTGGGACAGGGGGCAGGAATGAGCAGTTCTTC
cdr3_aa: CATSRELGTGGRNEQFF

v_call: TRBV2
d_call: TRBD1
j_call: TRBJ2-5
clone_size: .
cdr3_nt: TGTGCCAGCGCTGGGACAGGGGGGAAAGAGACCCAGTACTTC
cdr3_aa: CASAGTGGKETQYF

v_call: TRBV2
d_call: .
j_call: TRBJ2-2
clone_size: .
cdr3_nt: TGTGCCAGCAGTGTCAGCACCTCGAACACCGGGGAGCTGTTTTTT
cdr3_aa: CASSVSTSNTGELFF

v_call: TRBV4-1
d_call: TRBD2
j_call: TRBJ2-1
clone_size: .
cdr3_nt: TGCGCCAGCAGCCAAGATCCGGGAGGGTGGGTTGAGCAGTTCTTC
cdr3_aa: CASSQDPGGWVEQFF

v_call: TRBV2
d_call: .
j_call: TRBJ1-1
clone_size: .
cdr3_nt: TGTGCCAGCAGTAGACTACAGGGCCGGGGCACTGAAGCTTTCTTT
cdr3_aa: CASSRLQGRGTEAFF

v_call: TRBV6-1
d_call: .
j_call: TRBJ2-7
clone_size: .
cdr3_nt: TGTGCCAGCAGTGATAGGGGCCCGCAGGCCCTGGGCGAGCAGTACTTC
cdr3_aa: CASSDRGPQALGEQYF

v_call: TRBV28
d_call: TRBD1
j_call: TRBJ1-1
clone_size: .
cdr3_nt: TGTGCCAGCAGTCCCCCCAGGGGGCTTGGCACTGAAGCTTTCTTT
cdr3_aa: CASSPPRGLGTEAFF

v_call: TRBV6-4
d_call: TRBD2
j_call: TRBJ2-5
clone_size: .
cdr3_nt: TGTGCCAGCAGTGAGAGGAAGACTCGGACTAGCAGGGAGTTGGAGACCCAGTACTTC
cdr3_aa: CASSERKTRTSRELETQYF

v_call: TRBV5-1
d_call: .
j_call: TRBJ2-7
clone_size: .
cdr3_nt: TGCGCCAGCAGCTTTCAGCGGAGTAGCTCCTACGAGCAGTACTTC
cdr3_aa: CASSFQRSSSYEQYF

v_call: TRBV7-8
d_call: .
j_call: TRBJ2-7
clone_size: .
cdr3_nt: TGTGCCAGCAGCCCCCAGGGCGGGGCTTACGAGCAGTACTTC
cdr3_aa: CASSPQGGAYEQYF

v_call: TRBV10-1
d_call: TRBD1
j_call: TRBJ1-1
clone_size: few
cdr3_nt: TGCGCCAGCAGTAGAACAGGGGGGGTCACTGAAGCTTTCTTT
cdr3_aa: CASSRTGGVTEAFF

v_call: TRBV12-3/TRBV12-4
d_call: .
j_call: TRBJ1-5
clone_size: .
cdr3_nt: TGTGCCAGCAGTTTAGGGTACCAGCCCCAGCATTTT
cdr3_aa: CASSLGYQPQHF

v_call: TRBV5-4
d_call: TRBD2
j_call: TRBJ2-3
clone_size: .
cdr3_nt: TGTGCCAGCAGCAACCCACTAGCGGGAGGTCTCGATACGCAGTATTTT
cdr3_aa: CASSNPLAGGLDTQYF

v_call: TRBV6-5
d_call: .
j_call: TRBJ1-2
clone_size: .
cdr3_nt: TGTGCCAGCAGGATGGGACCCGGGGATGGCTACACCTTC
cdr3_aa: CASRMGPGDGYTF

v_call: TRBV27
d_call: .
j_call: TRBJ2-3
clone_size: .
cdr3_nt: TGTGCCATCGGTGGGGGTCCAGATACGCAGTATTTT
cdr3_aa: CAIGGGPDTQYF

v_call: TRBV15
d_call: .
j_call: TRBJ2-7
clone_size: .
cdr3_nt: TGTGCCACCAGCAGAGGAGGGGAGAGCTCCTACGAGCAGTACTTC
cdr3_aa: CATSRGGESSYEQYF

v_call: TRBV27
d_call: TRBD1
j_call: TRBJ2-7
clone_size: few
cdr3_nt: TGTGCCAGCAGCCGACAGGGCTACGAGCAGTACTTC
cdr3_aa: CASSRQGYEQYF

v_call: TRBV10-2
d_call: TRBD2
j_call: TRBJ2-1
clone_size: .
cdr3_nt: TGCGCCAGCAGTGATCGGCTAGCGGGAGCCAATGAGCAGTTCTTC
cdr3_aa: CASSDRLAGANEQFF

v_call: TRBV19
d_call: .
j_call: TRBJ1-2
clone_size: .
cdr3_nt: TGTGCCAGTAGTATACCCCTGGTGGGTAACTATGGCTACACCTTC
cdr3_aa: CASSIPLVGNYGYTF

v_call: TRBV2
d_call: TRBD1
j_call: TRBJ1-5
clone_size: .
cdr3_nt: TGTGCCAGCAAGGGACAGGGGGACCAAAACAATCAGCCCCAGCATTTT
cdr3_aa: CASKGQGDQNNQPQHF

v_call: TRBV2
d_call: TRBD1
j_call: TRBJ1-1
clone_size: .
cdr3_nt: TGTGCCAGCAGCGCACGACAGGGGGTTGTATCTGAAGCTTTCTTT
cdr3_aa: CASSARQGVVSEAFF

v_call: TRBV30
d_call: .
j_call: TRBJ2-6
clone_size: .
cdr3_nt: TGTGCCTGGAGTGAGGGCTCTGGGGCCAACGTCCTGACTTTC
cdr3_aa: CAWSEGSGANVLTF

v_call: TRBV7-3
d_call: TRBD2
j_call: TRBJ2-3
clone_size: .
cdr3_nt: TGTGCCAGCAGCTTAGCTAGCGGGGGGGCGACAGATACGCAGTATTTT
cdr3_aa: CASSLASGGATDTQYF

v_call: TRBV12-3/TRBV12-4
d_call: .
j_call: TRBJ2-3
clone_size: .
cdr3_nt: TGTGCCAGCAGTTTGGCGCTCACAGATACGCAGTATTTT
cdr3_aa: CASSLALTDTQYF

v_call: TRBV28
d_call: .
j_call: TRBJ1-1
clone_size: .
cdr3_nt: TGTGCCAGCAGTTCAAGATGGGTTAGGTCCACTGAAGCTTTCTTT
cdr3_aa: CASSSRWVRSTEAFF

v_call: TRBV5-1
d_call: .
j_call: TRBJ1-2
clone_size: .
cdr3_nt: TGCGCCAGCGCGGACGGGTACTATGGCTACACCTTC
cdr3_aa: CASADGYYGYTF

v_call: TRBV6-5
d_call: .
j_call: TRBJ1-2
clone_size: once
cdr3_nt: TGTGCCAGTGCTTGGGTGGAGGTGGGGAACTATGGCTACACCTTC
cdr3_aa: CASAWVEVGNYGYTF